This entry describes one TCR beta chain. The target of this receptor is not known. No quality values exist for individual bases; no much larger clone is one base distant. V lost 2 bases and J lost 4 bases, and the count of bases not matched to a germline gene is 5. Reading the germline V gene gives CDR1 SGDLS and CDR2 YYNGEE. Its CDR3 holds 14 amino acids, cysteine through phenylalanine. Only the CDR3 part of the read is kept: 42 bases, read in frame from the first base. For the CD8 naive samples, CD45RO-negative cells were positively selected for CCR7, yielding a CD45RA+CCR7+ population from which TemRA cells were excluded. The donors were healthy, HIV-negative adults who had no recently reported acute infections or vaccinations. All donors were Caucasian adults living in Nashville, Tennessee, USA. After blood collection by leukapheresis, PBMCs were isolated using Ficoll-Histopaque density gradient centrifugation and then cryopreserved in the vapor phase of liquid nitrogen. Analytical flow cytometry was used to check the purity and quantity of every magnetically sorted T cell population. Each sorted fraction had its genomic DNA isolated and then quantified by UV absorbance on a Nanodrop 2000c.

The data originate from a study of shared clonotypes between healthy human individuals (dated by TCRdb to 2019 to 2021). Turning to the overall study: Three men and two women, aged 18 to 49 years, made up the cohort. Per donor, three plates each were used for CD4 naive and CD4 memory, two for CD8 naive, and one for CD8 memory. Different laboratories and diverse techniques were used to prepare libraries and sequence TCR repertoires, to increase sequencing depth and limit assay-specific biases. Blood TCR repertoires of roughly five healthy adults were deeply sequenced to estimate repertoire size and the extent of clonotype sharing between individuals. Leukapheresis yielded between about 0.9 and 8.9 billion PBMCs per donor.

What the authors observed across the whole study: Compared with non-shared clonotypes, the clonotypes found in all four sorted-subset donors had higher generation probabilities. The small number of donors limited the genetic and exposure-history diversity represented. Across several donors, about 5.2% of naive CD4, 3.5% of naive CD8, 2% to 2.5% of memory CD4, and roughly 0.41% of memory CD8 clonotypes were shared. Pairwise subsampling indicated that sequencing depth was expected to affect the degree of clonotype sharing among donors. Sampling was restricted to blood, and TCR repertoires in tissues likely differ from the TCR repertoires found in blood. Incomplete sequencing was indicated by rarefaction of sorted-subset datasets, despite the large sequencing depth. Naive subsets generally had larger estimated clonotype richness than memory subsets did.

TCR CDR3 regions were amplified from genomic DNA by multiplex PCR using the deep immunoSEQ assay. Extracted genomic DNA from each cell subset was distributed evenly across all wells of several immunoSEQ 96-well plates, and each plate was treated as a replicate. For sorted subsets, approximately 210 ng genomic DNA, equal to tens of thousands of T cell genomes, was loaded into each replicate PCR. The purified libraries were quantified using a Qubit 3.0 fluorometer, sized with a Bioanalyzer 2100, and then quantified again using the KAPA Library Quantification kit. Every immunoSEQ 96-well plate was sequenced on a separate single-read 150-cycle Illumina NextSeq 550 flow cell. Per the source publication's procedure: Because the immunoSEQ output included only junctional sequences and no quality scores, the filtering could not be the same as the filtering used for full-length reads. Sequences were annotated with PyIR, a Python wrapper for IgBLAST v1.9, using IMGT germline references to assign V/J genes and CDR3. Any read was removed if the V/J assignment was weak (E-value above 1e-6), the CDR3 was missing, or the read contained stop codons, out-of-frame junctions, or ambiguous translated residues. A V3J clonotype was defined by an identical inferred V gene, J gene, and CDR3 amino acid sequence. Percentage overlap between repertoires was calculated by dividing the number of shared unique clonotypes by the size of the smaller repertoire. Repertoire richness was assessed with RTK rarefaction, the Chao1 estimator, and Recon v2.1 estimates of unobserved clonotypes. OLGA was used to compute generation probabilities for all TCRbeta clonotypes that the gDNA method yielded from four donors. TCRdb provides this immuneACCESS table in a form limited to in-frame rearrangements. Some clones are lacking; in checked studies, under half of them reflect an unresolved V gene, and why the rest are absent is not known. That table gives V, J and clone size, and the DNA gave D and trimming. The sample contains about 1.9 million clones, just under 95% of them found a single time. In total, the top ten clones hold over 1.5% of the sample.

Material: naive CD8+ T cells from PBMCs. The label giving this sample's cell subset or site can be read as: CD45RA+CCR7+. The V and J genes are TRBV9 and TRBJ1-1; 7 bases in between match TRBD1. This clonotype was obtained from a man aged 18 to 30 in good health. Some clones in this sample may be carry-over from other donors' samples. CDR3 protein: CASSVDRAGTEAFF. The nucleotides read TGTGCCAGCAGCGTCGACAGGGCAGGCACTGAAGCTTTCTTT.